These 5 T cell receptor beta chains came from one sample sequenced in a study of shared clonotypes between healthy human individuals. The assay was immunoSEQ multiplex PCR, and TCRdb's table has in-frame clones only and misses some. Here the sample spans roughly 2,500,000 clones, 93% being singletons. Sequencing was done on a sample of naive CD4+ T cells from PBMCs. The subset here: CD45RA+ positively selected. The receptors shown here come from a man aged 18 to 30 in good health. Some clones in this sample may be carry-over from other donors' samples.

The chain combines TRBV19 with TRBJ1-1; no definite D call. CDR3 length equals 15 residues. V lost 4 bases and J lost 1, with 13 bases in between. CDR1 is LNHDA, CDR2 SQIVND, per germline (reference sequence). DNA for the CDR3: TGTGCCAGTAGTACTCCCGGGAGGCGGAACACTGAAGCTTTCTTT. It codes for CASSTPGRRNTEAFF.

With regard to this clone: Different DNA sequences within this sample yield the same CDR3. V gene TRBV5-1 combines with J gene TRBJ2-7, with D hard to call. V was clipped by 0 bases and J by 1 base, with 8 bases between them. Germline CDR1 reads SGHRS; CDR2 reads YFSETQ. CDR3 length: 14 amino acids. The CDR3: CASSLAGRSYEQYF. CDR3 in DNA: TGCGCCAGCAGCTTGGCCGGACGGTCCTACGAGCAGTACTTC.

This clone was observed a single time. CDR3 protein: CASSELGGTGNTIYF. CDR3 nucleotide sequence: TGTGCCAGCAGTGAACTGGGTGGTACTGGAAACACCATATATTTT. The V and J genes are TRBV25-1 and TRBJ1-3; no definite D call. The CDR3 is made up of 15 amino acids. V lost 2 bases and J lost 2, with 10 bases in between. The germline CDR1 and CDR2 sequences are MGHDK and SYGVNS.

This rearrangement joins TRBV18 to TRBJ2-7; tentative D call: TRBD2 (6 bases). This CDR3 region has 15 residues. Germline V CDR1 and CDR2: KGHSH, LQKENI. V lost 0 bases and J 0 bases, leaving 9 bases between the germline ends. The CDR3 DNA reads TGTGCCAGCTCACCACCCGGGGGAAGCTCCTACGAGCAGTACTTC. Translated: CASSPPGGSSYEQYF.

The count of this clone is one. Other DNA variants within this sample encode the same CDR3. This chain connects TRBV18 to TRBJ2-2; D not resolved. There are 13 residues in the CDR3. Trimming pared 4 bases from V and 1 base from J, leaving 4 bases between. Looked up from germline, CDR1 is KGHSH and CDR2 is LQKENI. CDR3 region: CASSRGNTGELFF. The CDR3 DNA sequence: TGTGCCAGCTCACGGGGGAACACCGGGGAGCTGTTTTTT.